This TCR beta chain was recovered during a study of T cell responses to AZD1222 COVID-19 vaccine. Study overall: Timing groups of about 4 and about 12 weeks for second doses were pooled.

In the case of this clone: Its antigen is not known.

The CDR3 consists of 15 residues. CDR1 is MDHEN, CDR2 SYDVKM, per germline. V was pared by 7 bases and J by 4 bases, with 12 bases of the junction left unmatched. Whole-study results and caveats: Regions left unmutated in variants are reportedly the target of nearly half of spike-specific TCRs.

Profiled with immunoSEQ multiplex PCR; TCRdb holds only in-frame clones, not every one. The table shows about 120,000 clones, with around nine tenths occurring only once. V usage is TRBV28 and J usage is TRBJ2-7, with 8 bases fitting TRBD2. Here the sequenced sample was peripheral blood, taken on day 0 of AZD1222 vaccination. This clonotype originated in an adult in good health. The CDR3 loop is CASTGSGGVGYEQYF. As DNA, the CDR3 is TGTGCCAGCACCGGTTCGGGGGGGGTCGGGTACGAGCAGTACTTC. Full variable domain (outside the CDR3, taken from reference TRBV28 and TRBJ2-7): DVKVTQSSRYLVKRTGEKVFLECVQDMDHENMFWYRQDPGLGLRLIYFSYDVKMKEKGDIPEGYSVSREKKERFSLILESASTNQTSMYLCASTGSGGVGYEQYFGPGTRLTVT.